The clone carrying this T cell receptor (beta chain) has a count of ten or more. Its antigen is undetermined. Via MiXCR, TCRdb re-called the reads, giving one row per CDR3 protein. This table holds around 69,000 distinct CDR3 sequences, 25% to 30% found once. This entry is derived from a study of T cell repertoires in cytomegalovirus infection. Looking at the study overall: Matching HLA type, along with CMV infection, was indicated by public TCR beta signatures.

V was trimmed by 6 bases and J by 5 bases, leaving 17 bases between them. This CDR3 contains 14 residues. Per germline, CDR1 SEHNR and CDR2 FQNEAQ (reference sequence). This chain links TRBV7-9 with TRBJ2-7, with TRBD2 as a possible D gene (7 bases). Here the sequenced sample was CD8+ T cells from cultured PBMCs, taken from culture after CMV antigen stimulation. The TCR was taken from a human donor in good health (CMV status not recorded). Some clones in this sample may be carry-over from other donors' samples. CDR3 residues: CASRSGEGFDEQYF. The DNA for the CDR3 is TGTGCCAGCAGGTCAGGGGAGGGATTTGACGAGCAGTACTTC.